This is a list of T cell receptor beta chains from one sample in a study of cytomegalovirus exposure and HLA in healthy donors. TCRdb's table, derived via immunoSEQ multiplex PCR, lists solely in-frame clones and lacks some. The sample records roughly 150,000 clones, around 84% being singletons. The sequenced material came from PBMCs. These receptors were taken from a man aged 30 to 39 in good health and CMV-seropositive. Both conserved end residues are part of each CDR3.

v_call	j_call	cdr3_aa
TRBV4-2	TRBJ2-3	CASSPRLRDRGTDTQYF
TRBV7-2	TRBJ1-5	CASSPHNQPQHF
TRBV5-4	TRBJ2-7	CASSFLRSSYEQYF
TRBV9	TRBJ1-1	CASSRGGVTEAFF
TRBV30	TRBJ1-4	CAWSRQAGEKLFF
TRBV7-8	TRBJ2-7	CASSVLAGVSYEQYF
TRBV6-5	TRBJ1-1	CASRDITSEAFF
TRBV9	TRBJ2-3	CASSVGGSMNTQYF
TRBV19	TRBJ2-2	CAISSIREGGVGELFF
TRBV5-4	TRBJ1-4	CASRQGTNEKLFF
TRBV7-8	TRBJ2-3	CASSLLQGPDTQYF
TRBV27	TRBJ1-2	CASSLNSLGTTNYGYTF
TRBV5-1	TRBJ1-6	CASSPQGQNSPLHF
TRBV5-8	TRBJ2-5	CASSSQRGLETQYF
TRBV6-5	TRBJ1-6	CASSYTGQPNSPLHF
TRBV6-4	TRBJ2-3	CASSPSGGTDTQYF
TRBV6-5	TRBJ1-2	CASSYSGQGNYGYTF
TRBV5-6	TRBJ2-2	CASSFGGGTGELFF
TRBV7-9	TRBJ1-5	CSSSSRDSGNQPQHF
TRBV2	TRBJ1-1	CASSVQGNTEAFF
TRBV6-5	TRBJ2-1	CASSYGEPSYNEQFF
TRBV5-1	TRBJ2-1	CASSSMPGDGEQFF
TRBV5-4	TRBJ2-5	CASSPSGKRHQETQYF
TRBV6-6	TRBJ1-2	CASSYESPGPNYGYTF
TRBV5-4	TRBJ2-1	CASRPLDGFNNEQFF
TRBV7-8	TRBJ2-2	CATDGSGTSGRGTGELFF
TRBV7-2	TRBJ1-2	CASSFGGTGGAYGYTF
TRBV6-5	TRBJ1-5	CASSDPTGPQHF
TRBV6-5	TRBJ2-1	CASSLQGYEQFF
TRBV7-6	TRBJ2-2	CASSFGLAGSGELFF
TRBV21-1	TRBJ1-5	CASSPTGGNQPQHF
TRBV12-5	TRBJ1-5	CASGLDRPQHF
TRBV18	TRBJ2-2	CASSPDLAGSGELFF
TRBV4-3	TRBJ1-3	CASSQDRAGRSYSGNTIYF
TRBV7-9	TRBJ1-1	CSSSRGGLGTEAFF
TRBV7-9	TRBJ2-7	CASSPTSGRKYEQYF
TRBV15	TRBJ1-2	CATSTGTGRYGYTF
TRBV2	TRBJ2-3	CASSDDRAGTGTQYF
TRBV5-1	TRBJ2-3	CASSLGGITDTQYF
TRBV4-2	TRBJ2-1	CASSQQYNEQFF
TRBV29-1	TRBJ1-1	CSVGKDWEKDEAFF
TRBV13	TRBJ1-1	CASSFDRNTEAFF
TRBV29-1	TRBJ2-5	CSVVGGGETQYF
TRBV7-2	TRBJ1-4	CASRRPGGGEKLFF
TRBV7-9	TRBJ2-7	CASSPGTAEQYF
TRBV15	TRBJ2-2	CATTPGLTRTGELFF
TRBV4-3	-	CASSQDLGGYEQYF
TRBV11-2	TRBJ2-3	CASSLDSGFTDTQYF
TRBV6-1	TRBJ2-3	CASILSRAFTDTQYF